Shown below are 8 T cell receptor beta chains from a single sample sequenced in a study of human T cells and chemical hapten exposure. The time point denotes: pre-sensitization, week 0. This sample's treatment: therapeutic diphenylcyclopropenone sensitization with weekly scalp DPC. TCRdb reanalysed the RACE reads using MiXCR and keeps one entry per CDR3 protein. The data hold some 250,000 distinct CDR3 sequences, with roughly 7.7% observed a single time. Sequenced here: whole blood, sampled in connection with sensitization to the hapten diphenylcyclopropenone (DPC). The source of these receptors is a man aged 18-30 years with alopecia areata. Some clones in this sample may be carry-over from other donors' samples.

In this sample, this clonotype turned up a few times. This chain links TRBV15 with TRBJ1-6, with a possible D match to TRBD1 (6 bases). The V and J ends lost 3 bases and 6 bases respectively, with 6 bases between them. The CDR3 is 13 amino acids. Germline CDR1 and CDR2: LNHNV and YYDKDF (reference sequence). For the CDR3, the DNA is TGTGCCACCAGCAGGGACAGTAATTCACCCCTCCACTTT. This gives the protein CATSRDSNSPLHF.

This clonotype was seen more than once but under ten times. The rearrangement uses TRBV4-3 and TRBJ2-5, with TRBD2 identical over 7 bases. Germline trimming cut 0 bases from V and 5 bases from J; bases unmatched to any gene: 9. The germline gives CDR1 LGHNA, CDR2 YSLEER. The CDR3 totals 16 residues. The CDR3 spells CASSQDYGLVVETQYF. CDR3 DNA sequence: TGCGCCAGCAGCCAAGATTACGGACTAGTTGTGGAGACCCAGTACTTC.

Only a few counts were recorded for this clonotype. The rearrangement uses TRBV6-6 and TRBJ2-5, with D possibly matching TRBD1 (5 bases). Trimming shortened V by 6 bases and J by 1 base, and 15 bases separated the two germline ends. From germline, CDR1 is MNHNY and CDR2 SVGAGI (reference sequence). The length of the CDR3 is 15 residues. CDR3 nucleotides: TGTGCCAGCAGAAGTAAGGGGATCTCCCAAGAGACCCAGTACTTC. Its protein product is CASRSKGISQETQYF.

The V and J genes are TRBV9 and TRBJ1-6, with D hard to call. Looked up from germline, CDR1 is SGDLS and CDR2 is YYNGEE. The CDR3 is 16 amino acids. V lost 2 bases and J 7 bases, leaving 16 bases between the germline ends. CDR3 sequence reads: CASSVDHVPSNSPLHF. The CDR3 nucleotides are TGTGCCAGCAGCGTCGACCACGTTCCGTCGAATTCACCCCTCCACTTT.

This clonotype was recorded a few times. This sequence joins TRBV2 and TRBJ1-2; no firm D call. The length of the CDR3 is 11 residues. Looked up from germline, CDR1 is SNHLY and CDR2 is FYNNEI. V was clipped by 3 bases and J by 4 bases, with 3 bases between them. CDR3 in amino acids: CASSDSYGYTF. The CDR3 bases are TGTGCCAGCAGTGACAGCTATGGCTACACCTTC.

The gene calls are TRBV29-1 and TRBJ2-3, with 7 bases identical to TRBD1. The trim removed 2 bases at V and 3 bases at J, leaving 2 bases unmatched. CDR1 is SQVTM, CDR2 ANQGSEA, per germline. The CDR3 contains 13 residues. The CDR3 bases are TGCAGCGTTGAAAGGGGGCGGACAGATACGCAGTATTTT. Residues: CSVERGRTDTQYF.

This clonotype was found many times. In DNA, the CDR3 is TGTGCCAGCAGCTTAGAATCGGGTTACAATGAGCAGTTCTTC. Its protein is CASSLESGYNEQFF. V gene TRBV11-2 combines with J gene TRBJ2-1; the D is unclear. Trimming took off 0 bases at V and 4 bases at J, with 7 bases between the two ends. This CDR3 contains 14 residues. Germline V gene sequence: CDR1 SGHAT, CDR2 FQNNGV. Complete variable domain (other parts from reference TRBV11-2 and TRBJ2-1): EAGVAQSPRYKIIEKRQSVAFWCNPISGHATLYWYQQILGQGPKLLIQFQNNGVVDDSQLPKDRFSAERLKGVDSTLKIQPAKLEDSAVYLCASSLESGYNEQFFGPGTRLTVL.

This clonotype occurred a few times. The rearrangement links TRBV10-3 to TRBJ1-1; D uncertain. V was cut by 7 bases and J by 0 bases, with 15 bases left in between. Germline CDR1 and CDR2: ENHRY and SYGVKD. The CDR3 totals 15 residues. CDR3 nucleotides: TGTGCCATCACCCTGGACGGAACTTTGAACACTGAAGCTTTCTTT. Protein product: CAITLDGTLNTEAFF.